Listed below are T cell receptor beta chains from one sample, sequenced in a study of cytomegalovirus exposure and HLA in healthy donors. The assay was immunoSEQ multiplex PCR, and TCRdb's table has in-frame clones only and misses some. The sample contains 100,000 to 150,000 clones, around two thirds of which appear only once. The sequencing sample was made of PBMCs. These receptor sequences come from a human donor in good health. The CDR3 runs from the conserved cysteine through the conserved F or W. A D gene is named only where the DNA matches it firmly. Some rows mark clone size as missing; the rest say once, few, many or name a class of expanded clone.

v_gene	j_gene	d_gene	abundance	CDR3nt	CDR3aa
TRBV20-1	TRBJ2-5	.	.	TGCAGTGCTAACAGACAAGAGACCCAGTACTTC	CSANRQETQYF
TRBV5-1	TRBJ1-1	TRBD1	.	TGCGCCAGCAAAAGAGGGGGCGCGGGGAACACTGAAGCTTTCTTT	CASKRGGAGNTEAFF
TRBV28	TRBJ1-1	.	.	TGTGCCAGCACGAGGGAGGGTGAAGCTTTCTTT	CASTREGEAFF
TRBV7-9	TRBJ1-1	TRBD1	few	TGTGCCAGCAGCCCAGGACAGGGGGCGACCGAAGCTTTCTTT	CASSPGQGATEAFF
TRBV7-2	TRBJ1-2	TRBD1	.	TGTGCCAGCAGCTTAGGCCCGGGACAGGGGGCCTATGGCTACACCTTC	CASSLGPGQGAYGYTF
TRBV19	TRBJ1-6	TRBD1	.	TGTGCCAGTAGTGAGGGGGCAAGATCACCCCTCCACTTT	CASSEGARSPLHF
TRBV5-1	TRBJ1-1	TRBD1	few	TGCGCCAGCAGCTTGGGGGGGACAGGGGGCGGATTGACTGAAGCTTTCTTT	CASSLGGTGGGLTEAFF
TRBV28	TRBJ2-7	TRBD2	once	TGTGCCAGCAGTTTCGCGACTAGCGGGAGGCTACACGAGCAGTACTTC	CASSFATSGRLHEQYF
TRBV9	TRBJ1-6	.	.	TGTGCCAGCTCGGAGACAGTATATAATTCACCCCTCCACTTT	CASSETVYNSPLHF
TRBV18	TRBJ2-6	.	few	TGTGCCAGCTCCAGGGGCTCTGGGGCCAACGTCCTGACTTTC	CASSRGSGANVLTF
TRBV28	TRBJ2-3	TRBD2	.	TGTGCCAGCAGTTTTTTAGCGGGGGGGCGAGATACGCAGTATTTT	CASSFLAGGRDTQYF
TRBV19	TRBJ1-1	.	.	TGTGCCAGTAGTATAATACCCGCCAGACTCGGCACTGAAGCTTTCTTT	CASSIIPARLGTEAFF
TRBV4-2	TRBJ2-2	TRBD2	.	TGTGCCAGCAGCCAACCGGGACTAGCGGGGGCCCGGGAGCTGTTTTTT	CASSQPGLAGARELFF
TRBV20-1	TRBJ1-2	.	few	TGCAGCGCCCGGGGGGGGGATGGCTACACCTTC	CSARGGDGYTF
TRBV7-7	TRBJ2-2	TRBD1	.	TGTGCCAGCAGCCTTACAGGGGGCTGGGACGGGGAGCTGTTTTTT	CASSLTGGWDGELFF
TRBV7-7	TRBJ2-3	TRBD2	.	TGTGCTAGCAGCCCCCTAGGGCGGGGGGCTCGCACAGATACGCAGTATTTT	CASSPLGRGARTDTQYF